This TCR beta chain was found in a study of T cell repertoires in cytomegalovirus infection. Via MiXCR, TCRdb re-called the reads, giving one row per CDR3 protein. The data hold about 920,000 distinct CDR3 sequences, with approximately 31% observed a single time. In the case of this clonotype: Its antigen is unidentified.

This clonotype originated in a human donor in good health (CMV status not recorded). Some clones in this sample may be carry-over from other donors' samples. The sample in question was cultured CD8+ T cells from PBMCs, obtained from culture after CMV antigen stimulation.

The CDR3 sequence is CASSLGVVFPGNTIYF. The CDR3 coding sequence is TGTGCCAGCAGCTTAGGCGTGGTCTTTCCTGGAAACACCATATATTTT. This sequence joins TRBV11-2 and TRBJ1-3; D is unresolved. Trimming removed 1 base from V and 2 bases from J, with 12 bases in between. This CDR3 has 16 amino acids. Germline V gives CDR1 SGHAT, CDR2 FQNNGV.